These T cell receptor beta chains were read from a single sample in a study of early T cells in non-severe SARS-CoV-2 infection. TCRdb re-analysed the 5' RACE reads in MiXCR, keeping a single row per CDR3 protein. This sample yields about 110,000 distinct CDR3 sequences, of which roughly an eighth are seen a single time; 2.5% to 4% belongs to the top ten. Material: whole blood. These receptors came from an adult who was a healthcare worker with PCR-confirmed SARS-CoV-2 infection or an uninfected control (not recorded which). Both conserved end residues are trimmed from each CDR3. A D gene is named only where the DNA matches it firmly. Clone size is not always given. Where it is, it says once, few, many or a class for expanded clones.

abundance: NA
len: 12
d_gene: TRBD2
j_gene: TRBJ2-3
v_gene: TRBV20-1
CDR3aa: SARALTSGDTQY

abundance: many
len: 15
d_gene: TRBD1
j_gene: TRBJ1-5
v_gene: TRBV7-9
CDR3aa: ASSAGGTLLSNQPQH

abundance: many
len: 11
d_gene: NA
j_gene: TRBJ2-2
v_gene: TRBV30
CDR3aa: AWSVLGAGELF

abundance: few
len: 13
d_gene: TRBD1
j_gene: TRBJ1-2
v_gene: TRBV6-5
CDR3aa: ATSPAGQGLYGYT

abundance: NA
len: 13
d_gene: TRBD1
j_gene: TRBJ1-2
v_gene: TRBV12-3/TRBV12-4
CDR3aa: ASSLPLQGAGGYT

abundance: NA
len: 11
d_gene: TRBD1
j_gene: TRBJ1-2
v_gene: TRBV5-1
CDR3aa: ASSFTGEAGYT

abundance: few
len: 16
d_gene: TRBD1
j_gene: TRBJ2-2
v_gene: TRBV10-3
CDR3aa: AISELKRRDRVTGELF

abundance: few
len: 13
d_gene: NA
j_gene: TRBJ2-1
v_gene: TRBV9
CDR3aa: ASSPPSSGSGEQF

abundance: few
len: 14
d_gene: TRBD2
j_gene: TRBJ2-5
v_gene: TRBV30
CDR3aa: ASTGGYSGNQETQY

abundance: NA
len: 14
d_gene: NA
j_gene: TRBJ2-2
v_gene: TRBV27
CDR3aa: ASSFSRPPDTGELF

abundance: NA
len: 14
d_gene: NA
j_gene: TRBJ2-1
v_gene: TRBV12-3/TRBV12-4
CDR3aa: ASNEGRAIPYNEQF

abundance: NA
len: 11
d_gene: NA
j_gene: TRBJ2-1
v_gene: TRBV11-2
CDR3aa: ASSLAGAGEQF

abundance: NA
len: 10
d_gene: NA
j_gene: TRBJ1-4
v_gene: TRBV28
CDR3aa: ASMAGNEKLF

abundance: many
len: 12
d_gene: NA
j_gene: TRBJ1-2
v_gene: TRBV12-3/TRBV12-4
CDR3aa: ASSFLGGGYGYT

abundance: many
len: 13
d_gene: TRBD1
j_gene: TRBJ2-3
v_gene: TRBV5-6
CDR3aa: ASSLGTGWADTQY

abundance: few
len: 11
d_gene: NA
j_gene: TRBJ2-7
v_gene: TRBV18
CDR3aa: ASSPAGSHEQY

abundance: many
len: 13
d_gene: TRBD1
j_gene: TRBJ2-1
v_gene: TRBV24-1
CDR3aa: ATSDGGQGADEQF